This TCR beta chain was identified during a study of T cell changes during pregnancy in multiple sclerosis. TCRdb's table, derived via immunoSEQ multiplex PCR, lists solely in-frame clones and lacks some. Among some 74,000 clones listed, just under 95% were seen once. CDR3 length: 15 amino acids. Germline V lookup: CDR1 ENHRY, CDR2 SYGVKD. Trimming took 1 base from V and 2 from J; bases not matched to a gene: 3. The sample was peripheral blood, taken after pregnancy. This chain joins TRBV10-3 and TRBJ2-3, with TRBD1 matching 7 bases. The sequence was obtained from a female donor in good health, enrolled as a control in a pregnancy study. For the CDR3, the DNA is TGTGCCATCAGTGAGTGGACAGGCCCCACAGATACGCAGTATTTT. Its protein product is CAISEWTGPTDTQYF.